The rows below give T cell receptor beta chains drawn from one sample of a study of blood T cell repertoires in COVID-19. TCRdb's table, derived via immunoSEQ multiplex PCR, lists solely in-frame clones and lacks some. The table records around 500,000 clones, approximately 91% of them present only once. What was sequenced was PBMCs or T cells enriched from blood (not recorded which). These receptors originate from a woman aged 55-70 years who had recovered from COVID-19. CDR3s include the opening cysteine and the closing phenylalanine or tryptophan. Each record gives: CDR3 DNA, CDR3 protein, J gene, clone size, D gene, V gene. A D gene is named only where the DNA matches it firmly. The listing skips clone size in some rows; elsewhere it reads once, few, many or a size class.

cdr3_nt: TGCGCCAGCAGCCAAGATGGTGAGGCTTCCAGAGACACTGAAGCTTTCTTT; cdr3_aa: CASSQDGEASRDTEAFF; j_call: TRBJ1-1; clone_size: few; d_call: NA; v_call: TRBV4-1
cdr3_nt: TGTGCCAGCAGCCCCAAAGACAGGGGGCGAAATTCACCCCTCCACTTT; cdr3_aa: CASSPKDRGRNSPLHF; j_call: TRBJ1-6; clone_size: NA; d_call: TRBD1; v_call: TRBV3-1/TRBV3-2
cdr3_nt: TGTGCCAGCAGCTCGGGGACAGACTACGAGCAGTACTTC; cdr3_aa: CASSSGTDYEQYF; j_call: TRBJ2-7; clone_size: NA; d_call: TRBD1; v_call: TRBV7-8
cdr3_nt: TGTGCCAGCAGCCAAGCCCCTGACAGGCTCACAGATACGCAGTATTTT; cdr3_aa: CASSQAPDRLTDTQYF; j_call: TRBJ2-3; clone_size: NA; d_call: NA; v_call: TRBV14
cdr3_nt: TGTGCCAGCACCCCACAGGGGCTCTCTGGAAACACCATATATTTT; cdr3_aa: CASTPQGLSGNTIYF; j_call: TRBJ1-3; clone_size: few; d_call: TRBD1; v_call: TRBV7-9
cdr3_nt: TGTGCCAGCAGCAAAATAGACAGGGTAGTAAACACTGAAGCTTTCTTT; cdr3_aa: CASSKIDRVVNTEAFF; j_call: TRBJ1-1; clone_size: once; d_call: NA; v_call: TRBV21-1
cdr3_nt: TGTGCCAGCAGCGACAGAAACACTGAAGCTTTCTTT; cdr3_aa: CASSDRNTEAFF; j_call: TRBJ1-1; clone_size: NA; d_call: NA; v_call: TRBV2
cdr3_nt: TGCAGCGTCGTTGGCGGGGGGGATACGCAGTATTTT; cdr3_aa: CSVVGGGDTQYF; j_call: TRBJ2-3; clone_size: NA; d_call: TRBD2; v_call: TRBV29-1
cdr3_nt: TGTGCCAGCCGAATTACTAGCGGGGGGGCCGGTGAGCAGTTCTTC; cdr3_aa: CASRITSGGAGEQFF; j_call: TRBJ2-1; clone_size: NA; d_call: TRBD2; v_call: TRBV11-2
cdr3_nt: TGTGCCAGCAGTTTAGCAGCAGGGAACTATGGCTACACCTTC; cdr3_aa: CASSLAAGNYGYTF; j_call: TRBJ1-2; clone_size: NA; d_call: NA; v_call: TRBV27
cdr3_nt: TGCGCCAGCAGCCAAACAAAAGGACAGGGTCCCTATGGCTACACCTTC; cdr3_aa: CASSQTKGQGPYGYTF; j_call: TRBJ1-2; clone_size: NA; d_call: TRBD1; v_call: TRBV5-1